This T cell receptor (beta chain) was sequenced for a study of blood T cell repertoires in COVID-19. Study information: The United States, Italy and Spain were the sources of the acute and convalescent COVID-19 samples. From T cells, B-cell-depleted T cells, or PBMCs came the material, which was cDNA or gDNA.

V dropped 7 bases and J dropped 0; count of bases not matched to a gene: 5. Per the germline V gene, CDR1 is LNHDA and CDR2 is SQIVND (reference sequence). The CDR3 has 14 amino acids. Original handling: Amplification with reference gene primers provided the estimates of nucleated cell counts. The assay was immunoSEQ multiplex PCR, and TCRdb's table has in-frame clones only and misses some. V and J calls and clone size are those listed in that table; D and trimming were worked out from the DNA. The table lists a few hundred thousand clones, 88% of them singletons. V usage is TRBV19 and J usage is TRBJ2-5; 7 bases agree with TRBD2. The material sequenced was peripheral blood. This clonotype was obtained from a middle-aged woman who had recovered from COVID-19. CDR3 DNA: TGTGCCAGTAATTCGGGACTATACCAAGAGACCCAGTACTTC. It is translated as CASNSGLYQETQYF.